A selection of T cell receptor beta chains follows, all from one sample in a study of cytomegalovirus exposure and HLA in healthy donors. TCRdb's table, derived via immunoSEQ multiplex PCR, lists solely in-frame clones and lacks some. The table lists some 150,000 clones, around 84% of them singletons. Sequencing was performed on PBMCs. The receptors stem from a middle-aged man in good health and CMV-seropositive. Each CDR3 is given with its conserved first and last residue. The D gene is left open where the match is weak. Clone size is stated in some rows and not others, as once, few, many or a class when expanded.

d_gene: .
abundance: .
j_gene: TRBJ2-7
v_gene: TRBV7-2
CDR3nt: TGTGCCAGCAGCTCGTCTTCTAGCGCTAGCAGACGCGAGCAGTACTTC
CDR3aa: CASSSSSSASRREQYF

d_gene: .
abundance: .
j_gene: TRBJ2-1
v_gene: TRBV7-2
CDR3nt: TGTGCCAGCAGCTTGACGTCGGCGGGTGTGAGGAATGAGCAGTTCTTC
CDR3aa: CASSLTSAGVRNEQFF

d_gene: .
abundance: .
j_gene: TRBJ2-5
v_gene: TRBV19
CDR3nt: TGTGCCAGTAGTATAGATGGTCGGGGAGGTCAATACCAAGAGACCCAGTACTTC
CDR3aa: CASSIDGRGGQYQETQYF

d_gene: TRBD1
abundance: .
j_gene: TRBJ2-1
v_gene: TRBV7-3
CDR3nt: TGTGCCAGCAGCCAAGGGACAGGGCATCTCGATGAGCAGTTCTTC
CDR3aa: CASSQGTGHLDEQFF

d_gene: .
abundance: .
j_gene: TRBJ2-2
v_gene: TRBV7-9
CDR3nt: TGTTCCAGCGTCCTTGTTGAGGCGGCCGGGGAGCTGTTTTTT
CDR3aa: CSSVLVEAAGELFF

d_gene: TRBD2
abundance: .
j_gene: TRBJ2-1
v_gene: TRBV28
CDR3nt: TGTGCCAGCAGTTGGGGATCTAGCGGGAGACATGAGCAGTTCTTC
CDR3aa: CASSWGSSGRHEQFF

d_gene: .
abundance: .
j_gene: TRBJ2-2
v_gene: TRBV7-2
CDR3nt: TGTGCCAGCAGCTTAGCGGGAGTCCCGAGGGAGCTGTTTTTT
CDR3aa: CASSLAGVPRELFF

d_gene: .
abundance: once
j_gene: TRBJ2-1
v_gene: TRBV5-1
CDR3nt: TGCGCCAGCAGCGGATGGGACTCGAGCTCCTACAATGAGCAGTTCTTC
CDR3aa: CASSGWDSSSYNEQFF

d_gene: .
abundance: .
j_gene: TRBJ2-1
v_gene: TRBV6-1
CDR3nt: TGTGCCAGCAGTCCACAAAGCTCCTACAATGAGCAGTTCTTC
CDR3aa: CASSPQSSYNEQFF

d_gene: TRBD1
abundance: .
j_gene: TRBJ2-5
v_gene: TRBV5-4
CDR3nt: TGTGCCAGCAGCTTAGGGGGACAGGGGGAAGAGACCCAGTACTTC
CDR3aa: CASSLGGQGEETQYF

d_gene: TRBD2
abundance: .
j_gene: TRBJ2-5
v_gene: TRBV19
CDR3nt: TGTGCCAGTAGTCCCTACTTACGCGGGGGGAAAGAGACCCAGTACTTC
CDR3aa: CASSPYLRGGKETQYF

d_gene: TRBD2
abundance: .
j_gene: TRBJ2-7
v_gene: TRBV27
CDR3nt: TGTGCCAGCAAGTCGGGGCTAGCGGGAGGGCCCGTCGAGCAGTACTTC
CDR3aa: CASKSGLAGGPVEQYF

d_gene: TRBD2
abundance: .
j_gene: TRBJ2-7
v_gene: TRBV30
CDR3nt: TGTGCCTGGACTGGACTAGCGGAGTCCTACGAGCAGTACTTC
CDR3aa: CAWTGLAESYEQYF

d_gene: .
abundance: .
j_gene: TRBJ2-1
v_gene: TRBV4-1
CDR3nt: TGCGCCAGCAGCCATACAAACAATGAGCAGTTCTTC
CDR3aa: CASSHTNNEQFF

d_gene: .
abundance: .
j_gene: TRBJ1-1
v_gene: TRBV30
CDR3nt: TGTGCCTGGAGAGCCGGGACATGGAACACTGAAGCTTTCTTT
CDR3aa: CAWRAGTWNTEAFF

d_gene: .
abundance: .
j_gene: TRBJ1-5
v_gene: TRBV18
CDR3nt: TGTGCCAGCTCACCCTCGGGGAGCGGTGGCGATCAGCCCCAGCATTTT
CDR3aa: CASSPSGSGGDQPQHF

d_gene: .
abundance: .
j_gene: TRBJ1-3
v_gene: TRBV21-1
CDR3nt: TGTGCCAGCAGCACCCGGGACAACTCTGGAAACACCATATATTTT
CDR3aa: CASSTRDNSGNTIYF

d_gene: .
abundance: .
j_gene: TRBJ1-2
v_gene: TRBV27
CDR3nt: TGTGCCAGCAGTTCGGGGGTAGGCTATGGCTACACCTTC
CDR3aa: CASSSGVGYGYTF

d_gene: .
abundance: .
j_gene: TRBJ2-7
v_gene: TRBV6-5
CDR3nt: TGTGCCAGCGGGGGACAGCGGGAGATCGACGAGCAGTACTTC
CDR3aa: CASGGQREIDEQYF

d_gene: .
abundance: .
j_gene: TRBJ2-5
v_gene: TRBV11-2
CDR3nt: TGTGCCAGCAGCTTAGGTACGACTCGAAAGCAGTACTTC
CDR3aa: CASSLGTTRKQYF

d_gene: .
abundance: .
j_gene: TRBJ2-7
v_gene: TRBV28
CDR3nt: TGTGCCAGCAGTTCAGGGGATACCTACTACGAGCAGTACTTC
CDR3aa: CASSSGDTYYEQYF

d_gene: TRBD1
abundance: .
j_gene: TRBJ1-5
v_gene: TRBV2
CDR3nt: TGTGCCAGCAGTGAAAGGACAGGGAATCAGCCCCAGCATTTT
CDR3aa: CASSERTGNQPQHF

d_gene: TRBD1
abundance: .
j_gene: TRBJ2-5
v_gene: TRBV25-1
CDR3nt: TGTGCCAGCAGTTGGACAGGGGTTATAGAGACCCAGTACTTC
CDR3aa: CASSWTGVIETQYF

d_gene: .
abundance: .
j_gene: TRBJ1-1
v_gene: TRBV5-1
CDR3nt: TGCGCCAGCAGCCGGACCCCAGGGACTACCTATGAAGCTTTCTTT
CDR3aa: CASSRTPGTTYEAFF

d_gene: TRBD1
abundance: once
j_gene: TRBJ2-7
v_gene: TRBV6-5
CDR3nt: TGTGCCAGCAGCCCGGGACAGGGGAAATACGAGCAGTACTTC
CDR3aa: CASSPGQGKYEQYF

d_gene: .
abundance: .
j_gene: TRBJ1-1
v_gene: TRBV7-9
CDR3nt: TGTGCCAGCAGCCTAACCTATAGCTTACCGAACACTGAAGCTTTCTTT
CDR3aa: CASSLTYSLPNTEAFF

d_gene: .
abundance: .
j_gene: TRBJ2-3
v_gene: TRBV2
CDR3nt: TGTGCCAGCATAAAGGGAGTCACAGATACGCAGTATTTT
CDR3aa: CASIKGVTDTQYF

d_gene: .
abundance: .
j_gene: TRBJ1-1
v_gene: TRBV16
CDR3nt: TGTGCCAGCAGCCAGTCAGTCGCTGAAGCTTTCTTT
CDR3aa: CASSQSVAEAFF

d_gene: .
abundance: .
j_gene: TRBJ1-4
v_gene: TRBV28
CDR3nt: TGTGCCAGCAGTTTCACCTTTCTGGTGTCAGTTGAAAAACTGTTTTTT
CDR3aa: CASSFTFLVSVEKLFF

d_gene: TRBD1
abundance: once
j_gene: TRBJ2-4
v_gene: TRBV27
CDR3nt: TGTGCCAGCAGAGGACAGGGGATACACATTCAGTACTTC
CDR3aa: CASRGQGIHIQYF

d_gene: TRBD1
abundance: .
j_gene: TRBJ2-1
v_gene: TRBV18
CDR3nt: TGTGCCAGCTCAGGGGACAGACAATACAATGAGCAGTTCTTC
CDR3aa: CASSGDRQYNEQFF

d_gene: .
abundance: .
j_gene: TRBJ1-1
v_gene: TRBV6-5
CDR3nt: TGTGCCAGCAGTTATCAAAAGGGGATTCTGCTCACTGAAGCTTTCTTT
CDR3aa: CASSYQKGILLTEAFF

d_gene: .
abundance: .
j_gene: TRBJ2-2
v_gene: TRBV5-6
CDR3nt: TGTGCCAGCAGCTTGGTGGACAGATACGCCGGGGAGCTGTTTTTT
CDR3aa: CASSLVDRYAGELFF

d_gene: TRBD2
abundance: .
j_gene: TRBJ2-1
v_gene: TRBV7-2
CDR3nt: TGTGCCAGCAGCGCCGGGACTAGCGAAAGCTCCTACAATGAGCAGTTCTTC
CDR3aa: CASSAGTSESSYNEQFF

d_gene: .
abundance: .
j_gene: TRBJ1-2
v_gene: TRBV19
CDR3nt: TGTGCCAGTAGTCCGCACTACGACTATGGCTACACCTTC
CDR3aa: CASSPHYDYGYTF

d_gene: .
abundance: .
j_gene: TRBJ1-2
v_gene: TRBV5-4
CDR3nt: TGTGCCAGCAGCTTGGGGCCGACAGATAACTATGGCTACACCTTC
CDR3aa: CASSLGPTDNYGYTF

d_gene: .
abundance: .
j_gene: TRBJ2-7
v_gene: TRBV28
CDR3nt: TGTGCCAGCAGTTTCGGGGGATGGTCCTACGAGCAGTACTTC
CDR3aa: CASSFGGWSYEQYF

d_gene: TRBD1
abundance: once
j_gene: TRBJ1-3
v_gene: TRBV9
CDR3nt: TGTGCCAGCAGCGCCCAGACAGGGGGCTTTGGAAACACCATATATTTT
CDR3aa: CASSAQTGGFGNTIYF

d_gene: TRBD1
abundance: once
j_gene: TRBJ1-2
v_gene: TRBV19
CDR3nt: TGTGCCAGTAGTGGACAGGGAGGCTATGGCTACACCTTC
CDR3aa: CASSGQGGYGYTF

d_gene: TRBD1
abundance: few
j_gene: TRBJ2-5
v_gene: TRBV2
CDR3nt: TGTGCGCCCCAGACGAAGGGGGCCCGCCAAGAGACCCAGTACTTC
CDR3aa: CAPQTKGARQETQYF

d_gene: .
abundance: .
j_gene: TRBJ2-7
v_gene: TRBV4-2
CDR3nt: TGTGCCAGCAGCCGCGGAGGGACCCTCTCCTACGAGCAGTACTTC
CDR3aa: CASSRGGTLSYEQYF

d_gene: TRBD2
abundance: .
j_gene: TRBJ2-5
v_gene: TRBV28
CDR3nt: TGTGCCAGCAGTTTTTCCCCAGGGACTAGCGGGAGCTTAGAGACCCAGTACTTC
CDR3aa: CASSFSPGTSGSLETQYF

d_gene: TRBD1
abundance: few
j_gene: TRBJ1-5
v_gene: TRBV28
CDR3nt: TGTGCCAGCAGTTCGGACAGGGGACATCAGCCCCAGCATTTT
CDR3aa: CASSSDRGHQPQHF

d_gene: .
abundance: .
j_gene: TRBJ2-7
v_gene: TRBV4-1
CDR3nt: TGCGCCAGCAGCCCCCAACTAGATTACTACGAGCAGTACTTC
CDR3aa: CASSPQLDYYEQYF

d_gene: TRBD2
abundance: .
j_gene: TRBJ2-1
v_gene: TRBV5-1
CDR3nt: TGCGCCAGCAGCTTGGTTCGTGGCGGGAGTTTATCCTACAATGAGCAGTTCTTC
CDR3aa: CASSLVRGGSLSYNEQFF

d_gene: TRBD2
abundance: .
j_gene: TRBJ2-7
v_gene: TRBV11-2
CDR3nt: TGTGCCAGCAGCTTAGCTGGACCTAGCGGGAGTCTGTACGAGCAGTACTTC
CDR3aa: CASSLAGPSGSLYEQYF

d_gene: .
abundance: once
j_gene: TRBJ2-1
v_gene: TRBV21-1
CDR3nt: TGTGCCAGCAGCAAAGAGGACGGGGGTAACTCCTACAATGAGCAGTTCTTC
CDR3aa: CASSKEDGGNSYNEQFF

d_gene: .
abundance: .
j_gene: TRBJ2-3
v_gene: TRBV5-1
CDR3nt: TGCGCCAGCTCCGGCGCGGGTGGTGGCACAGATACGCAGTATTTT
CDR3aa: CASSGAGGGTDTQYF

d_gene: .
abundance: .
j_gene: TRBJ1-1
v_gene: TRBV27
CDR3nt: TGTGCCAGCAGTGCGACTCGGGGGACTGAAGCTTTCTTT
CDR3aa: CASSATRGTEAFF

d_gene: .
abundance: .
j_gene: TRBJ2-7
v_gene: TRBV5-1
CDR3nt: TGCGCCAGCAGCTACCAGGCACAGGGATCGGGGCACGAGCAGTACTTC
CDR3aa: CASSYQAQGSGHEQYF

d_gene: .
abundance: .
j_gene: TRBJ2-1
v_gene: TRBV7-9
CDR3nt: TGTGCCTTACCAGGGCGGACAGAGCCGTACAATGAGCAGTTCTTC
CDR3aa: CALPGRTEPYNEQFF

d_gene: .
abundance: .
j_gene: TRBJ1-4
v_gene: TRBV5-1
CDR3nt: TGCGCCAGCGGTAGGACAGAAGCAACTAATGAAAAACTGTTTTTT
CDR3aa: CASGRTEATNEKLFF

d_gene: .
abundance: once
j_gene: TRBJ2-2
v_gene: TRBV7-9
CDR3nt: TGTTCCAGCAGTTCCCGGAGCACCGGGGAGCTGTTTTTT
CDR3aa: CSSSSRSTGELFF

d_gene: .
abundance: .
j_gene: TRBJ2-2
v_gene: TRBV11-3
CDR3nt: TGTGCCAGCAGCCGTGATGCGGAACACCGGGGAGCTGTTTTT
CDR3aa: CASSRDAEHRGAVF